The present TCR beta chain was sequenced within a study of OX40 agonist ivuxolimab in advanced cancers. As for the study more broadly: The costimulatory receptor OX40 (CD134) was targeted by ivuxolimab, a fully human IgG2 agonistic monoclonal antibody. Partial responses were achieved by three dose-escalation patients, of whom one had hepatocellular carcinoma and two had cutaneous melanoma. Peripheral TCRbeta sequencing was intended to test whether TCR sequence diversity was altered and clonal T-cell expansion was caused by ivuxolimab. The dose-escalation cohort was 80% to 90% male with a mean age of about 65 years, ranging from roughly 20 to 80. Intravenous ivuxolimab was administered to patients every 2 weeks at six dose levels: 0.01, 0.1, 0.3, 1.5, 3 and 10 mg/kg. Patients were allowed to have had prior anti-PD-1, anti-PD-L1 or anti-CTLA-4 therapy, and 40% of the dose-escalation patients had been treated with checkpoint inhibitors. The paper covers the monotherapy dose-escalation part of the phase I ivuxolimab trial, which included N ≈ 57 patients. Among the approximately 50 dose-escalation patients, around 19 had hepatocellular carcinoma, about 15 melanoma, 9 renal cell carcinoma and 9 head and neck cancer. The investigation overall reported the following: In the 0.1-3.0 mg/kg groups, partial responders were among the patients with the lowest normalized peripheral clonal expansion, particularly in CD8+ T cells. After ivuxolimab, CD8+ T cells had more expanded clones than CD4+ T cells on average. Low levels of normalized T-cell clonal expansion were also seen in some patients who did not respond. At doses of 0.1 to 3.0 mg/kg, clonal expansion of both CD4+ and CD8+ blood T cells was observed from baseline to week 6. The antigen specificity of the clonally expanded peripheral T cells was not determined.

Patients with autoimmune disease history or receiving systemic immunosuppression were excluded from the trial. Peripheral blood for TCR sequencing was collected from all dose cohorts at baseline, on cycle 4 day 1, and on cycle 7 day 1. The samples were taken from a phase I, first-in-human, multicenter, open-label dose-escalation trial of ivuxolimab. The trial enrolled adults with locally advanced or metastatic head and neck squamous cell, hepatocellular, melanoma or renal cell carcinoma. Before TCR sequencing, CD4+ T cells and CD8+ T cells from peripheral blood were sorted into separate populations. Genomic DNA was isolated from the sorted cells so that the TCRbeta CDR3 region could be sequenced. TCRbeta CDR3 regions were sequenced using the immunoSEQ Assay. TCRdb took over this immuneACCESS table, retaining in-frame rearrangements with V and J assigned. Such tables are incomplete; in checked studies, under half of the missing clones stem from an unresolved V gene, and the remainder is unexplained. In all, the sample holds some 64,000 clones, and roughly 87% of those were seen once. The ten largest make up around 0.78% of the sample.

Points on this clone: Its antigen specificity is not known. Base-call qualities are not available, and no considerably larger clone is one nucleotide away.

The germline V gene yields MNHNS for CDR1 and SASEGT for CDR2. V sheds 4 bases and J sheds 6 bases, leaving 9 bases between their ends. The CDR3 has 12 amino acids, counting the end cysteine and phenylalanine. Only the CDR3 portion is preserved as DNA: 36 bases, with reading frame beginning at the first base. The rearrangement combines TRBV6-1 with TRBJ2-5; the D gene is not confidently resolved. This TCR was sampled from an adult with an advanced solid tumor such as melanoma, head and neck, liver or kidney cancer. The sequenced sample was CD4+ or CD8+ T cells sorted from blood, obtained in a trial of the OX40 agonist ivuxolimab. The CDR3 sequence is CASSAAVQTQYF. The bases read TGTGCCAGCAGTGCTGCCGTCCAGACCCAGTACTTC.